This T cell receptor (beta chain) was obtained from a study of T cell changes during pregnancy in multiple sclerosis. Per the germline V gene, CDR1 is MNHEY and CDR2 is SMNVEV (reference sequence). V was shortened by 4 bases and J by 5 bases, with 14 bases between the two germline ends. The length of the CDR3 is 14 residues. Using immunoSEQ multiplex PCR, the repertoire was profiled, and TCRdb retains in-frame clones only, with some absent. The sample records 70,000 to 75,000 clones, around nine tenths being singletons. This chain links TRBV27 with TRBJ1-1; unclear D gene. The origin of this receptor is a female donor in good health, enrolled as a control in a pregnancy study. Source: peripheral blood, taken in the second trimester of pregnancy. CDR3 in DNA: TGTGCCAGCAGTTCTTCCCTAGGAGTAACTGAAGCTTTCTTT. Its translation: CASSSSLGVTEAFF.